A single sample is the source of the 13 T cell receptor beta chains below, sequenced in a study of T cell responses to AZD1222 COVID-19 vaccine. Only in-frame clones appear in the TCRdb table, and some are missing; sequencing was by immunoSEQ multiplex PCR. The repertoire holds some 150,000 clones, roughly 87% seen once, with 5.4% in the top ten. This material consisted of peripheral blood, taken 28 days after the second dose of the MenACWY control vaccine. Receptors were obtained from an adult who received the MenACWY meningococcal vaccine as a control.

The chain links TRBV27 to TRBJ2-1; no definite D call. The V end was cut by 3 bases, the J end by 6 bases, with 0 bases between. Germline-derived CDR1 and CDR2 are MNHEY and SMNVEV (reference sequence). This CDR3 contains 10 residues. The CDR3 DNA reads as TGTGCCAGCAGTTTCAATGAGCAGTTCTTC. It translates to CASSFNEQFF.

The chain links TRBV4-3 to TRBJ2-4; D is ambiguous. Trimming pared 6 bases from V and 1 base from J, leaving 7 bases between. The CDR3 length is 13 residues. From germline, CDR1 is LGHNA and CDR2 YSLEER. The CDR3 loop reads CASSPTAKNIQYF. The CDR3 DNA reads TGCGCCAGCAGTCCAACGGCCAAAAACATTCAGTACTTC.

The chain uses TRBV30 and TRBJ1-6; D is perhaps TRBD1 (5 bases). The germline V gene encodes CDR1 GTSNPN and CDR2 SVGIG (reference sequence). The CDR3 length is 15 residues. The V end was cut by 4 bases, the J end by 0 bases, with 10 bases between. CDR3 DNA sequence: TGTGCCTGGAACCTAGACAGCTCCTATAATTCACCCCTCCACTTT. Its translation is CAWNLDSSYNSPLHF.

J is TRBJ2-2 and V is TRBV24-1, with D unresolved. With 4 bases removed from V and 4 bases from J, the gap between germline ends came to 12 bases. The CDR3 sequence is 15 residues long. Germline CDR1 and CDR2: KGHDR and SFDVKD. This CDR3 is CATSDPASGTGELFF. CDR3 sequence (DNA): TGTGCCACCAGTGACCCCGCCTCGGGCACCGGGGAGCTGTTTTTT.

The J gene is TRBJ1-1, the V gene TRBV5-6; D ambiguous. V gave up 0 bases and J gave up 4 bases, with 10 bases separating them. Germline V gene data show CDR1 as SGHDT and CDR2 as YYEEEE. CDR3 length: 14 amino acids. Written as DNA, the CDR3 is TGTGCCAGCAGCTTGGGGGGTTTAGGCACTGAAGCTTTCTTT. The encoded protein is CASSLGGLGTEAFF.

The chain employs TRBV9 and TRBJ1-1, with TRBD1 as a possible D gene (5 bases). V lost 7 bases to trimming and J lost 0 bases, with 25 bases between them. The CDR3 length is 18 residues. The germline CDR1 and CDR2 sequences are SGDLS and YYNGEE. The DNA for the CDR3 is TGTGCCAGCGGCACACCGGGACGGCAACTGGGGATGAACACTGAAGCTTTCTTT. Its translation: CASGTPGRQLGMNTEAFF.

The V call is TRBV7-3, the J call TRBJ2-3; D uncertain. Trimming removed 5 bases at V and 6 bases at J, with 9 bases between. The CDR3 is 12 residues long. Germline V lookup: CDR1 SGHTA, CDR2 FQGTGA. In DNA, the CDR3 is TGTGCCAGCAGCCGGGCCGCGGATACGCAGTATTTT. It encodes CASSRAADTQYF.

The genes are TRBV5-1 and TRBJ1-2; TRBD1 matches at 8 bases. Trimming took 6 bases from V and 4 from J; bases not matched to a gene: 11. The CDR3 consists of 15 residues. Germline CDR1 SGHRS, CDR2 YFSETQ. The CDR3 region has the DNA TGCGCCAGCACCCCAGGGGGCGCGGGCCTCTATGGCTACACCTTC. Protein sequence: CASTPGGAGLYGYTF.

The chain has TRBV19 and TRBJ1-2; possible D gene TRBD1, 5 bases. CDR1 and CDR2 (germline): LNHDA, SQIVND (reference sequence). V lost 6 bases to trimming and J lost 4 bases, with 15 bases between them. The CDR3 contains 14 residues. DNA for the CDR3: TGTGCCAGTAGCCTTCGACAGCCTTTCTATGGCTACACCTTC. Protein sequence: CASSLRQPFYGYTF.

The V and J genes are TRBV10-3 and TRBJ2-2, with a tentative D call TRBD1 (5 bases). Germline V gives CDR1 ENHRY, CDR2 SYGVKD. V dropped 4 bases and J dropped 2 bases, with 11 bases sitting between them. There are 15 residues in the CDR3. CDR3: CAISGWTSNTGELFF. The CDR3, as DNA: TGTGCCATCAGTGGGTGGACATCAAACACCGGGGAGCTGTTTTTT.

This clone was found once. The chain recombines TRBV10-1 with TRBJ2-7, with no clear D. Germline V CDR1 and CDR2: WNHNN, SYGVQD (reference sequence). CDR3 length equals 11 residues. Trimming removed 6 bases at V and 3 bases at J, with 6 bases between. Written as DNA, the CDR3 is TGCGCCAGCAGGCCCATCTACGAGCAGTACTTC. Protein sequence: CASRPIYEQYF.

The J gene is TRBJ2-7, the V gene TRBV12-5; 7 bases are shared with TRBD1. V lost 6 bases to trimming and J lost 2 bases; unmatched junction nucleotides: 7. Germline CDR1 LGHNT, CDR2 FRNRAP. The CDR3 length is 14 residues. The CDR3 sequence: CASGLDRDTYEQYF. In DNA form, the CDR3 reads TGTGCTAGTGGATTAGACAGGGACACCTACGAGCAGTACTTC.

The gene calls are TRBV4-1 and TRBJ1-1, with D unclear. CDR1 and CDR2 from the germline V gene are MGHRA and YSYEKL. V was clipped by 4 bases and J by 0 bases, with 15 bases between them. The CDR3 contains 16 residues. The CDR3 DNA is TGCGCCAGCAGCCGAAGGCGCGGGAACATGAACACTGAAGCTTTCTTT. Protein: CASSRRRGNMNTEAFF.